This TCR beta chain was found in a study of blood T cell repertoires in COVID-19. Study summary: Samples came from the United States, Italy and Spain, spanning acute and convalescent COVID-19. PBMCs, B-cell-depleted T cells, or T cells provided the cDNA or gDNA that made up the material.

Authors' data handling: Using reference gene primer amplification, nucleated cell counts were estimated. Data came from immunoSEQ multiplex PCR; TCRdb stores just in-frame clones and leaves some out. That table supplies the V and J calls and clone size; D and trimming were determined from the DNA. The sample yields approximately 350,000 clones, more than 80% seen once. Germline V gene sequence: CDR1 SGHTA, CDR2 FQGNSA. V shed 4 bases, J shed 8 bases, and the junction held 8 bases outside the gene matches. The CDR3 loop spans 15 amino acids. Sequencing used peripheral blood. This clonotype was sampled from a man aged 35 to 55 with acute or convalescent COVID-19. This rearrangement joins TRBV7-2 to TRBJ1-6; 7 bases fit TRBD1. CDR3 region: CASSSLTGLYSPLHF. The CDR3 DNA sequence: TGTGCCAGCAGCTCATTGACAGGGTTATATTCACCCCTCCACTTT.